These 16 T cell receptor beta chains share one sample of origin, sequenced in a study of type 1 and type 2 diabetes patients. PCR was run on genomic DNA. A primer set of 30 forward and 13 reverse primers amplified the CDR3. TCRdb independently ran MiXCR on the multiplex PCR reads; one entry per CDR3 protein. The sample yields fewer than 300,000 distinct CDR3 sequences, 40% to 50% seen once. Material for sequencing was peripheral blood mononuclear cells (PBMCs). Receptors originate from a man aged 18 to 30 with type 2 diabetes.

With regard to this clonotype: One junction end does not reproduce the germline sequence, and a read error may be involved. CDR3 region: CASSPRGLPSSGANVLTF. In DNA form, the CDR3 reads TGCGCCAGCAGCCCCAGGGGGCTCCCAAGCTCTGGGGCCAACGTCCTGACCTTC. The chain employs TRBV4-1 and TRBJ2-6; 8 bases are a match to TRBD1. This CDR3 has 18 residues. Germline CDR1 reads MGHRA; CDR2 reads YSYEKL.

Points on this clonotype: The junction differs from germline at one of its ends, possibly a read error. The chain couples TRBV27 to TRBJ1-1; D not resolved. The germline CDR1 and CDR2 sequences are MNHEY and SMNVEV (reference sequence). This CDR3 is 11 amino acids long. The CDR3 protein is CASSDGIGAFF. CDR3 DNA sequence: TGCGCCAGCAGTGATGGGATAGGGGCTTTCTTT.

This clonotype was seen only a few times. This chain uses TRBV29-1 with TRBJ2-7, with 14 bases matching TRBD2. V lost 1 base to trimming and J lost 4 bases; unmatched junction nucleotides: 6. Per germline, CDR1 SQVTM and CDR2 ANQGSEA. The CDR3 consists of 16 residues. CDR3 amino acids: CSVEGGTSGSGYEQYF. CDR3 nucleotides: TGCAGCGTTGAAGGGGGGACTAGCGGGAGTGGTTACGAGCAGTACTTC.

V gene TRBV4-1 combines with J gene TRBJ1-2; possibly TRBD1 for D (6 bases). The V end was cut by 1 base, the J end by 6 bases, with 6 bases between. The CDR3 spans 12 residues. The germline V gene has CDR1 MGHRA and CDR2 YSYEKL. Here the CDR3 DNA reads TGCGCCAGCAGCCAAGGGGGGCATGGCTACACCTTC. This sequence encodes CASSQGGHGYTF.

This clonotype was seen a handful of times. The V call is TRBV12-5, the J call TRBJ2-1; the D gene is possibly TRBD1 (5 bases). Trimming removed 5 bases from V and 8 bases from J, with 16 bases in between. The CDR3 loop spans 14 amino acids. The germline CDR1 and CDR2 sequences are LGHNT and FRNRAP. CDR3 protein: CASGPAGWVDEQFF. The CDR3 DNA follows: TGTGCTAGTGGTCCCGCAGGGTGGGTGGATGAGCAGTTCTTC.

This clonotype was observed a few times. The genes are TRBV4-2 and TRBJ1-6; D not resolved. Trimming took 3 bases from V and 7 from J, leaving 4 bases between them. Germline values: CDR1 LGHNA, CDR2 YNFKEQ. The CDR3 length is 12 residues. CDR3 protein: CASSHPNSPLHF. CDR3 coding DNA: TGTGCCAGCAGCCACCCGAATTCACCCCTCCACTTT.

This clonotype was seen a few times. The rearrangement links TRBV15 to TRBJ2-1; D is unclear. The V gene's germline CDR1 is LNHNV and CDR2 YYDKDF (reference sequence). The CDR3 has 12 amino acids. Trimming took off 8 bases at V and 4 bases at J, with 9 bases between the two ends. Here the CDR3 reads CATAEGYNEQFF. The DNA for the CDR3 is TGTGCCACCGCCGAAGGTTACAATGAGCAGTTCTTC.

The chain carries TRBV10-1 and TRBJ2-2; 7 positions agree with TRBD1. The CDR3 is 12 residues long. CDR1 is WNHNN, CDR2 SYGVQD, per germline (reference sequence). V shed 6 bases, J shed 6 bases, and the junction held 1 base outside the gene matches. This CDR3 reads CASRDRAGELFF. For the CDR3, the DNA is TGCGCCAGCAGAGACAGGGCCGGGGAGCTGTTTTTT.

A few counts support this clonotype. The chain couples TRBV15 to TRBJ1-2; maybe TRBD1 (5 bases). The CDR3 contains 14 residues. Per germline, CDR1 LNHNV and CDR2 YYDKDF (reference sequence). V was trimmed by 0 bases and J by 3 bases, leaving 8 bases between them. For the CDR3, the DNA is TGTGCCACCAGCAGAGAAGGGGTGTACTATGGCTACACCTTC. Amino acids: CATSREGVYYGYTF.

Comments on this clonotype: The junction and the germline gene differ at one end; a read error may be behind it. The genes are TRBV19 and TRBJ2-2, with a weak D call TRBD1 (8 bases). The CDR3 length is 17 residues. The germline gives CDR1 LNHDA, CDR2 SQIVND (reference sequence). CDR3 amino acids: CASSIYGQGIDGGGLFF. The CDR3 nucleotides read TGTGCCAGTAGTATCTACGGACAGGGAATTGACGGCGGGGGGCTGTTTTTT.

The chain has TRBV30 and TRBJ1-5; D is possibly TRBD1 (6 bases). Germline V gene sequence: CDR1 GTSNPN, CDR2 SVGIG (reference sequence). Trimming removed 2 bases at V and 1 base at J, with 9 bases between. The CDR3 contains 14 residues. The CDR3 DNA follows: TGTGCCTGGAGTCAGGGGAGAAGCAATCAGCCCCAGCATTTT. Translated: CAWSQGRSNQPQHF.

This clonotype was seen more than once but under ten times. The chain's CDR3 is CSVEIERQGSYEQYF. Here the CDR3 DNA reads TGCAGCGTTGAAATCGAGAGACAGGGCTCCTACGAGCAGTACTTC. The chain combines TRBV29-1 with TRBJ2-7, with 7 bases that match TRBD1. The CDR3 extends over 15 amino acids. After removal of 2 bases from V and 0 bases from J, the junction contained 7 bases not matched to a gene. Germline V gene lookup returns CDR1 SQVTM and CDR2 ANQGSEA.

The rearrangement uses TRBV7-8 and TRBJ1-6, with D perhaps TRBD1 (6 bases). Germline V gene data show CDR1 as SGHVS and CDR2 as FQNEAQ. V gave up 5 bases and J gave up 4 bases, with 15 bases separating them. CDR3 length: 16 residues. The CDR3 nucleotides read TGTGCCAGCAGCGGTGGGGGGGCAGAGTATAATTCACCCCTCCACTTT. It translates to CASSGGGAEYNSPLHF.

The rearrangement joins TRBV5-5 to TRBJ2-5, with D tentatively TRBD1 (5 bases). The length of the CDR3 is 15 residues. Between the trimmed V and J ends, which lost 0 bases and 5 bases, there was a span of 14 bases. Per germline, CDR1 SGHKS and CDR2 YYEKEE (reference sequence). The CDR3 DNA reads as TGTGCCAGCAGCTTGGCCTGGAGTAGGGGCGAGACCCAGTACTTC. Translation: CASSLAWSRGETQYF.

The chain combines TRBV25-1 with TRBJ2-3; TRBD1 agrees at 8 bases. Germline assignment: CDR1 MGHDK and CDR2 SYGVNS. V trimming: 2 bases; J trimming: 0 bases; junction bases outside the gene matches: 4. This CDR3 contains 16 residues. The CDR3 loop reads CASSEQGALSTDTQYF. In DNA form, the CDR3 reads TGTGCCAGCAGTGAACAGGGGGCGCTGAGCACAGATACGCAGTATTTT.

The chain joins TRBV28 to TRBJ1-2; the D is unclear. The germline gives CDR1 MDHEN, CDR2 SYDVKM. There are 13 residues in the CDR3. Between the trimmed V and J ends, which lost 4 bases and 0 bases, there was a span of 6 bases. This CDR3 is CASSSPSNYGYTF. The CDR3 DNA is TGTGCCAGCAGTTCGCCTTCTAACTATGGCTACACCTTC.